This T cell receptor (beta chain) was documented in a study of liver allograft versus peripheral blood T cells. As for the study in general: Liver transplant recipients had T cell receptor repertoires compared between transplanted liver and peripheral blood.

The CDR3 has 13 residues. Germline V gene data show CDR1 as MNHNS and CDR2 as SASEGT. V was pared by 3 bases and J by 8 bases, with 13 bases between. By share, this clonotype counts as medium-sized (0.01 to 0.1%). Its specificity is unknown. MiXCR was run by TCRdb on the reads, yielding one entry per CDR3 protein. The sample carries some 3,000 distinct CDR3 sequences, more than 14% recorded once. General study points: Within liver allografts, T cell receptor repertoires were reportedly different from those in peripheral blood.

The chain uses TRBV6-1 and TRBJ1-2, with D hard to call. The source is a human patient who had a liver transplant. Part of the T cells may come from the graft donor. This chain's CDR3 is CASSDWTRGGYTF. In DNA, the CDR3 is TGTGCCAGCAGTGATTGGACCCGAGGGGGCTACACCTTC.